This TCR beta chain was identified during a study of Graves' ophthalmopathy and Graves' hyperthyroidism. Whole-study context: The study drew peripheral blood at initial diagnosis, before any treatment.

The diagnosis was founded upon clinical symptoms, serum thyroxine, TRAb, thyroid ultrasound and orbital computed tomography. This CDR3 comprises 15 residues. The germline V gene has CDR1 SQVTM and CDR2 ANQGSEA. The germline V and J ends were trimmed by 3 bases and 0 bases, with 9 bases remaining between them. The authors amplified TCR beta CDR3 regions, and they did so from RNA transcripts for repertoire sequencing. An initial RT-PCR round employing HTBI primers preceded a second-round multiplex PCR. One entry per CDR3 protein results from TCRdb running MiXCR on the multiplex PCR reads. The sample has about 700,000 distinct CDR3 sequences; around 40% are singletons. Study-level findings and limits: Most thyroid clonotypes expanded beyond 0.001 frequency were also found in blood. Ophthalmopathy progression cases were predicted by the model with roughly 71% sensitivity and 72% to 80% specificity.

About this clonotype itself: Antigen specificity is unknown. Just one base apart from a much larger clone, this may be a read error.

This clonotype was sampled from an adult man with Graves' ophthalmopathy. The chain couples TRBV29-1 to TRBJ1-6; no firm D call. Sequencing input: peripheral blood. The CDR3 nucleotides read TGCAGCGTTGAGGATAGCAGCTCCTATAATTCACCCCTCCACTTT. Translating gives CSVEDSSSYNSPLHF. The variable domain in full, completed from reference TRBV29-1 and TRBJ1-6, reads SAVISQKPSRDICQRGTSLTIQCQVDSQVTMMFWYRQQPGQSLTLIATANQGSEATYESGFVIDKFPISRPNLTFSTLTVSNMSPEDSSIYLCSVEDSSSYNSPLHFGNGTRLTVT.